The following is a T cell receptor beta chain sequence with its context. Antigen: not known. At one boundary the junction diverges from the germline segment, which might be a read error. The sample is drawn from a study of T cell responses to AZD1222 COVID-19 vaccine. Germline V gene data show CDR1 as LGHDT and CDR2 as YNNKEL (reference sequence). This CDR3 is 17 amino acids long. Some clones are missing from TCRdb's copy, which holds only in-frame ones; the method was immunoSEQ multiplex PCR. The table includes approximately 200,000 clones, 87% detected once. Study outcomes and limitations: Spike-wide vaccine-associated CD4 TCRs dominated at 160-218 and 743-854. No repertoire was sampled before or during the peak T cell response, only after it. Spike-specific TCR breadth and depth were elevated following two AZD1222 doses.

The gene calls are TRBV3-1 (or the pseudogene TRBV3-2) and TRBJ2-1; 9 bases are shared with TRBD2. The source was peripheral blood, collected on day 0 of MenACWY control vaccination. The receptor was isolated from an adult in good health. For the CDR3, the DNA is TGTGCCAGCAGCCAAGACCTAACTAGCGGGCTAATGAATGGGCAGTTCTTC. Amino acids: CASSQDLTSGLMNGQFF.